This T cell receptor (beta chain) was retrieved from a study of blood T cell repertoires in COVID-19. The wider study: Samples came from the United States, Italy and Spain, spanning acute and convalescent COVID-19. PBMCs, B-cell-depleted T cells, or T cells were the source of the cDNA or gDNA that made up the material.

This clone was recorded a few times. Original processing methods: For nucleated cells, counts were estimated from reference gene primer amplification. Method: immunoSEQ multiplex PCR; TCRdb's copy keeps in-frame clones and lacks some. The DNA was the basis for D and trimming; V, J and clone size are from that table. Of fewer than 300,000 clones in the sample, about nine tenths are singletons; the top ten hold roughly 6%. One Seattle source followed patients from active infection through their disease course. Sequences were obtained from peripheral blood. The clonotype was recovered from a woman aged 50 to 60 with COVID-19, enrolled during active disease.

The CDR3 is CASSLMGLANTGELFF. In nucleotides, the CDR3 is TGTGCCAGCAGCTTGATGGGACTAGCGAACACCGGGGAGCTGTTTTTT. The chain links TRBV5-4 to TRBJ2-2, with 8 bases identical to TRBD2. Unmatched junction bases numbered 2, after V lost 1 base and J lost 0 bases. The germline V gene has CDR1 SGHNT and CDR2 YYREEE (reference sequence). This CDR3 region has 16 residues. Using reference TRBV5-4 and TRBJ2-2 for the parts outside the CDR3, the full variable domain is ETGVTQSPTHLIKTRGQQVTLRCSSQSGHNTVSWYQQALGQGPQFIFQYYREEENGRGNFPPRFSGLQFPNYSSELNVNALELDDSALYLCASSLMGLANTGELFFGEGSRLTVL.